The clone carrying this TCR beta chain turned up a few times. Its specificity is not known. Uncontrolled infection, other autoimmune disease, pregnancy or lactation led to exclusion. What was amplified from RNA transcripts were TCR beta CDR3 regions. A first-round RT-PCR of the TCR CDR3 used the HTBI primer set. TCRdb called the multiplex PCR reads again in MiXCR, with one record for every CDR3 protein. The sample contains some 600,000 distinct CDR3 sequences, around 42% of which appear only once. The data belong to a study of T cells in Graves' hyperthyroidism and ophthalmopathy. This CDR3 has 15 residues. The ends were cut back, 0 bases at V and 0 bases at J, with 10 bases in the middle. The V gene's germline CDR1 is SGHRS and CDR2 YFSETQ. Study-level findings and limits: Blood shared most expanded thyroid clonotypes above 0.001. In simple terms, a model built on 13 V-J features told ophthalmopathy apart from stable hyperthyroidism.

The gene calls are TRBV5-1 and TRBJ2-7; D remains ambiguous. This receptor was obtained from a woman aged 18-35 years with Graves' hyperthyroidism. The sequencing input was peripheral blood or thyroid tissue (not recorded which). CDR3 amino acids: CASSLGGFSSYEQYF. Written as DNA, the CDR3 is TGCGCCAGCAGCTTGGGCGGATTTAGCTCCTACGAGCAGTACTTC.